This T cell receptor beta chain originates from a study of PD-L1 blockade in urothelial cancer. Study-wide context: Atezolizumab therapy began for patients in about 2014, dosed at 1,200 mg intravenously every 3 weeks. Counts from blood samples showed a median of 141,255 T cells. Samples came from 3 weeks, at the second dose, and 6 weeks into treatment. General study points: When pretreatment blood TCR clonality was below the median, it predicted better survival.

Germline V gives CDR1 MNHNY, CDR2 SVGAGI (reference sequence). This CDR3 has 14 amino acids. Trimming took 2 bases from V and 0 from J, leaving 7 bases between them. Comment on this clone: Its antigen is as yet unknown.

Time point specified: pretreatment peripheral blood. TCRdb keeps only in-frame clones here, not all; method: immunoSEQ multiplex PCR. The sample records some 56,000 clones, about four fifths being singletons. The sample here was PBMCs, taken around atezolizumab (anti-PD-L1) treatment. The rearrangement joins TRBV6-6 to TRBJ1-1; D uncertain. The origin of this receptor is a man aged 45 to 65 with urothelial cancer. In nucleotides, the CDR3 is TGTGCCAGCAGTTACGGGAGTTTGAACACTGAAGCTTTCTTT. Its protein product is CASSYGSLNTEAFF.